These 4 T cell receptor beta chains came from one sample sequenced in a study of T-cell reconstitution after alpha-beta-depleted transplantation in children. Unique molecular identifiers were used in preparing the TCRbeta library. TCRdb re-called the PCR reads through MiXCR, storing one row per CDR3 protein. Among hundreds of thousands of distinct CDR3 sequences listed, around a sixth were seen once. The source material was PBMCs, mostly from graft donor cells, sampled 360 days after TCRalphabeta/CD19-depleted stem cell transplant. The origin of the receptors is a male patient between 2 and 15 years old who had a stem cell transplant for acute lymphoblastic leukemia, so the T cells may come from the graft donor.

This chain joins TRBV5-5 and TRBJ2-1; a weak D match, TRBD1 (5 bases). The length of the CDR3 is 15 residues. Germline lookup yields CDR1 SGHKS and CDR2 YYEKEE (reference sequence). V lost 4 bases to trimming and J lost 4 bases, with 15 bases between them. The CDR3 protein is CASSRQGGDYNEQFF. For the CDR3, the DNA is TGTGCCAGCAGCCGTCAGGGTGGGGATTACAATGAGCAGTTCTTC.

This clonotype was seen at least ten times. The J gene is TRBJ2-6, the V gene TRBV7-4; D call uncertain. Germline V lookup: CDR1 SGHVT, CDR2 SQSDAQ. The CDR3 has 15 residues. V lost 4 bases, J lost 0 bases, and 7 bases lay in between. The CDR3 reads CASSSNSSGANVLTF. In DNA form, the CDR3 reads TGTGCCAGCAGCTCCAACTCCTCTGGGGCCAACGTCCTGACTTTC.

V is TRBV6-2 or TRBV6-3 and J is TRBJ2-3; 8 nucleotides match TRBD1. This CDR3 comprises 16 residues. Per the germline V gene, CDR1 is MNHEY and CDR2 is SVGEGT. J was trimmed by 4 bases and V by 7 bases; bases with no gene match: 13. DNA for the CDR3: TGTGCCAGCAAACCACACGCAGGGGGCCTCCCAGATACGCAGTATTTT. It codes for CASKPHAGGLPDTQYF.

This clonotype occurred a few times. The V and J genes are TRBV3-1 and TRBJ2-7; D is unresolved. The CDR3 contains 13 residues. V lost 6 bases and J lost 0, with 9 bases in between. From germline, CDR1 is LGHDT and CDR2 YNNKEL (reference sequence). Here the CDR3 DNA reads TGTGCCAGCAGGGTGTTAAGCTCCTACGAGCAGTACTTC. Protein sequence: CASRVLSSYEQYF.